This T cell receptor beta chain was recovered during a study of T cell clusters in autoimmune cytopenias. Study outcomes and limitations: Physiological T cell clusters of healthy donors were apparently absent in primary autoimmune cytopenia patients. TRB repertoire shifts in secondary cytopenia and chronic lymphocytic leukemia mostly reflected lymphoma, not autoimmunity. The cluster-lack signature was not seen for secondary cytopenia versus chronic lymphocytic leukemia.

TRB amplification used roughly 250 ng of peripheral blood genomic DNA. A remark on this clonotype: Its target is unknown.

This CDR3 has 12 amino acids. Germline V gene lookup returns CDR1 SGHDN and CDR2 FVKESK. TRB was amplified by touch-down multiplex PCR, primer pools A and B combined. TCRdb re-called the multiplex PCR reads; one entry per CDR3 protein, DNA not given. This table lists about 6,800 distinct CDR3 sequences. Sequencing was carried out using peripheral blood. The rearrangement joins TRBV14 to TRBJ1-1. This clonotype was obtained from a human donor with an autoimmune cytopenia or autoimmune hepatitis (not recorded which). This CDR3 is CASSLFNTEAFF.